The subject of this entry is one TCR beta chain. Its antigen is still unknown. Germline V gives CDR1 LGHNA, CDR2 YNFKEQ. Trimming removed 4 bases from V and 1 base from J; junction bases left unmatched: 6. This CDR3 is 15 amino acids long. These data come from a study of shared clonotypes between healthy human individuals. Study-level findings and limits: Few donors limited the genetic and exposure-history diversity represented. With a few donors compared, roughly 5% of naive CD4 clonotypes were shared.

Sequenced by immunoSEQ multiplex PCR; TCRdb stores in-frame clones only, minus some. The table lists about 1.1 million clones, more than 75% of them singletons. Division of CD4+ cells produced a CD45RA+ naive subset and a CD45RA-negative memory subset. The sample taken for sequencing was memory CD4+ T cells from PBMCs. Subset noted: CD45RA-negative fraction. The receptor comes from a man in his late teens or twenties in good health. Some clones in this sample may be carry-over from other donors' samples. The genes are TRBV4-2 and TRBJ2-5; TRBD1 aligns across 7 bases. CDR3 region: CASSPRDSFQETQYF. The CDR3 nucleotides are TGTGCCAGCAGCCCCCGGGACAGCTTCCAAGAGACCCAGTACTTC.